Listed below are T cell receptor beta chains from one sample, sequenced in a study of cytomegalovirus exposure and HLA in healthy donors. TCRdb's table, derived via immunoSEQ multiplex PCR, lists solely in-frame clones and lacks some. The repertoire has around 110,000 clones, roughly 80% of them found once; the top ten carry 2% to 2.5%. Sequencing was performed on PBMCs. The origin of the receptors is a man under 40 in good health and CMV-seronegative. CDR3s leave out the opening cysteine and the closing phenylalanine or tryptophan. Each record gives: J gene, V gene, D gene, CDR3 protein. D genes are given only for firm matches.

TRBJ1-2	TRBV6-1	-	ASSEIGPQIYGYT
TRBJ2-1	TRBV5-4	-	ASSLIREYNEQF
TRBJ1-5	TRBV30	TRBD1	AWSGRGSQPQH
TRBJ1-2	TRBV2	-	ASSILGGVSNYGYT
TRBJ2-3	TRBV15	-	ATSTAGTDTQY
TRBJ1-5	TRBV6-1	-	ASVDGGRGNQPQH
TRBJ2-7	TRBV29-1	-	SVEGVPSKQY
TRBJ2-1	TRBV29-1	-	SVRTIYNEQF
TRBJ1-1	TRBV28	-	ASNPRGPGSTEAF
TRBJ1-6	TRBV6-1	TRBD1	ASSEIPGGPYNSPLH
TRBJ2-1	TRBV6-1	-	ASSESDGGNEQF
TRBJ1-2	TRBV4-1	TRBD1	ASSQGQGVYANNYGYT
TRBJ1-2	TRBV9	-	ASSVAQGSYGYT
TRBJ1-5	TRBV19	-	ASRQGNQPQH
TRBJ1-2	TRBV28	-	ASSLPQAEPYGYT
TRBJ2-1	TRBV5-1	TRBD2	ASSLELRGDEQF
TRBJ1-3	TRBV11-2	-	ASSLAGNTIY
TRBJ2-5	TRBV5-1	TRBD1	ASSRTGFDQETQY
TRBJ1-5	TRBV9	-	ASSATASNQPQH
TRBJ2-7	TRBV11-2	-	ASSLHYSYEQY
TRBJ2-5	TRBV25-1	-	ASSARLGGDETQY
TRBJ2-1	TRBV25-1	-	ASSDGGTFNEQF